This T cell receptor beta chain was retrieved from a study of brain T cells in children with intractable seizures. The study, taken as a whole, reports: Patients' HCMV serostatus was unknown; virus specificity rests on CDR3 similarity alone.

To note about this clone: Its antigen is currently unknown.

Sequencing used immunoSEQ multiplex PCR; TCRdb keeps in-frame clones, though not all of them. In the table there are around 340,000 clones, 93% of which are singletons. The time point here: blood from clinic visit 5 months post-surgery; TSC patient then seizure free. Only cases whose brain tissue showed the highest T cell transcript signatures were sequenced. V was trimmed by 0 bases and J by 7 bases, leaving 4 bases between them. Looked up from germline, CDR1 is SGHAT and CDR2 is FQNNGV. There are 13 residues in the CDR3. This sample comprised peripheral blood, obtained approximately 5 months after surgery. The rearrangement uses TRBV11-2 and TRBJ1-6; D ambiguous. This clonotype was sampled from a boy in the first two years of life with tuberous sclerosis and intractable seizures. In DNA, the CDR3 is TGTGCCAGCAGCTTAGAGGGAAATTCACCCCTCCACTTT. This translates into CASSLEGNSPLHF.